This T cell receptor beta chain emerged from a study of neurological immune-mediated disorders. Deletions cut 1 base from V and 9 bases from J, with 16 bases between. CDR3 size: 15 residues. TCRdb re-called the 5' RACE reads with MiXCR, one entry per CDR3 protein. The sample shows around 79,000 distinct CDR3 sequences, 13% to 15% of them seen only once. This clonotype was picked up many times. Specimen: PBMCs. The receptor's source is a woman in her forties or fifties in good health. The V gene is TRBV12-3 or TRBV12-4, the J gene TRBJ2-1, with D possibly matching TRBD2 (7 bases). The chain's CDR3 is CASSLGGGPSFEQFF. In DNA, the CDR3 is TGTGCCAGCAGTTTAGGGGGGGGGCCATCTTTTGAGCAGTTCTTC.